The clone carrying this T cell receptor beta chain was detected only a few times. The CDR3 sequence is 17 residues long. Looked up from germline, CDR1 is KGHDR and CDR2 is SFDVKD. The V end was cut by 5 bases, the J end by 2 bases, with 19 bases between. This entry comes from a study of blood T cell repertoires in COVID-19. Study background: From T cells, B-cell-depleted T cells, or PBMCs came the material, which was cDNA or gDNA.

Libraries were prepared by immunoSEQ multiplex PCR; TCRdb keeps only in-frame clonotypes and omits some of them. The sample holds approximately 93,000 clones, just over 85% seen once. This TCR was sampled from a man between 50 and 59 years old with active or convalescent COVID-19. The source material was peripheral blood. J is TRBJ2-3 and V is TRBV24-1, with D possibly matching TRBD1 (6 bases). This CDR3 reads CATSAKLNREPTDTQYF. CDR3 coding DNA: TGTGCCACCAGTGCCAAACTTAACAGGGAACCCACAGATACGCAGTATTTT.